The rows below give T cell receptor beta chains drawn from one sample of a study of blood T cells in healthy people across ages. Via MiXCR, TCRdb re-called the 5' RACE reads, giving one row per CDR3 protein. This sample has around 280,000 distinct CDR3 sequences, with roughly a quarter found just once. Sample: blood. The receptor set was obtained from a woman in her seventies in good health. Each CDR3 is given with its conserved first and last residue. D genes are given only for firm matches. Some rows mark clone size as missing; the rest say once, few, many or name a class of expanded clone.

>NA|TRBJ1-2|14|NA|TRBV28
TGTGCCAGCGGTTCGGGGGGTAGCCCCATTAGCTACACCTTC
CASGSGGSPISYTF
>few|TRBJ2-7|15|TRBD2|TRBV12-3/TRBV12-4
TGTGCCAGCAGTTTGTCGCCCGGCGGGGGCTACGAGCAGTACTTC
CASSLSPGGGYEQYF
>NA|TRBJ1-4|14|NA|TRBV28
TGTGCCAGCAGAAATGGACACCTTAATGAAAAACTGTTTTTT
CASRNGHLNEKLFF
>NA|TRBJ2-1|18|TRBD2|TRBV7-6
TGTGCCAGCAGCTTAGGGGGGACTAGCGGGACAAGCTACAATGAGCAGTTCTTC
CASSLGGTSGTSYNEQFF
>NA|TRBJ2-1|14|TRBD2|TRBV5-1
TGCGCCAGCAGTCTTGGGACTAGGGTAGATGAGCAGTTCTTC
CASSLGTRVDEQFF
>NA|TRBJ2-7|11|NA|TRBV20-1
TGCAGTGCTCAGGAGGACTTCGAGCAGTACTTC
CSAQEDFEQYF
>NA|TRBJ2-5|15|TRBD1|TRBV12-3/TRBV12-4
TGTGCCAGCAGTTCCCGGGACAGGGGATCAGAGACCCAGTACTTC
CASSSRDRGSETQYF
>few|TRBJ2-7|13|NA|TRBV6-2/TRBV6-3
TGTGCCAGCTCTAGGACAAGGGGGTACGAGCAGTACTTC
CASSRTRGYEQYF
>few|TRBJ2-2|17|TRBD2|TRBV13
TGTGCCAGCAGCTTCACACAGCGGGAGTTCTTCACCGGGGAGCTGTTTTTT
CASSFTQREFFTGELFF
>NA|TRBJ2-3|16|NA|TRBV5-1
TGCGCCAGCAGCTTCGGCAGGGCCACTAGCACAGATACGCAGTATTTT
CASSFGRATSTDTQYF
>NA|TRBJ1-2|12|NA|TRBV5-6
TGTGCCAGCAGCTTGGAGCCGTATGGCTACACCTTC
CASSLEPYGYTF
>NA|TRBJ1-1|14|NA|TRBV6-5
TGTGCCAGCAGTTCGGGTTGGGGGAACACTGAAGCTTTCTTT
CASSSGWGNTEAFF
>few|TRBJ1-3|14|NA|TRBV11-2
TGTGCCAGCAGCTTAGATCTGTTGTCGAACACCATATATTTT
CASSLDLLSNTIYF
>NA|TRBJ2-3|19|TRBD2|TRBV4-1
TGCGCCAGCAGCAGGATCCTAGCGGGAGTGAGTGCTAACACAGATACGCAGTATTTT
CASSRILAGVSANTDTQYF
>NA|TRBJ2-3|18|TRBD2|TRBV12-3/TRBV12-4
TGTGCCAGCAGAACTGGGACTAGCGCCGCTTCTAGCACAGATACGCAGTATTTT
CASRTGTSAASSTDTQYF
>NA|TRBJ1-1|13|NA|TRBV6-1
TGTGCCAGCTCACGGGCAATGAACACTGAAGCTTTCTTT
CASSRAMNTEAFF
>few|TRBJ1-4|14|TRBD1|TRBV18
TGTGCCAGCTCACGCGGGACAGCTGGTGAAAAACTGTTTTTT
CASSRGTAGEKLFF
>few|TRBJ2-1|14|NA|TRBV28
TGTGCCAGCAGTTTACGGGACGGGAACAATGAGCAGTTCTTC
CASSLRDGNNEQFF
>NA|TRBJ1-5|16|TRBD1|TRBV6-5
TGTGCCAGCAGTAGCGGACAGGGGCTGGGCAATCAGCCCCAGCATTTT
CASSSGQGLGNQPQHF
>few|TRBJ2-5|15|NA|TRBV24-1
TGTGCCACCAGTGAGTCTGGTAACAACCAAGAGACCCAGTACTTC
CATSESGNNQETQYF
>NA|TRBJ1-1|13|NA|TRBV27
TGTGGGAGTCGGGGCAGAATGAACACTGAAGCTTTCTTT
CGSRGRMNTEAFF
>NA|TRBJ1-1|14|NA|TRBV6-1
TGTGCCAGCAGGGCCGGGACGGTGGGCACTGAAGCTTTCTTT
CASRAGTVGTEAFF
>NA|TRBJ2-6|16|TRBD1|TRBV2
TGTGCCAGCAGGGACAGGACCTTGGGAGGGGCCAACGTCCTGACTTTC
CASRDRTLGGANVLTF